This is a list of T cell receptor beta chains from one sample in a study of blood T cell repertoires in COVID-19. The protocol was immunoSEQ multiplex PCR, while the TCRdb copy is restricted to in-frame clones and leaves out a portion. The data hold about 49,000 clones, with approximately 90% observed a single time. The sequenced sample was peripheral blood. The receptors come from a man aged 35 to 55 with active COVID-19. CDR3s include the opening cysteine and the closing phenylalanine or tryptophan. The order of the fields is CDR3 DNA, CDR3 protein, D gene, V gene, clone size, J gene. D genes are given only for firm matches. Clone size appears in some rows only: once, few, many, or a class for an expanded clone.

TGTGCCTGGACAAGCCGAGTGGACACTGAAGCTTTCTTT,CAWTSRVDTEAFF,NA,TRBV30,once,TRBJ1-1
TGTGCCAGCAGCCTCGCAGGGACTGAAGCTTTCTTT,CASSLAGTEAFF,NA,TRBV25-1,NA,TRBJ1-1
TGTGCCAGCAGTTTATCTCCGACAGTCTACAATGAGCAGTTCTTC,CASSLSPTVYNEQFF,NA,TRBV28,once,TRBJ2-1
TGTGCCATCAGTGGTAATCCCGGCTCCTACGAGCAGTACTTC,CAISGNPGSYEQYF,NA,TRBV10-3,NA,TRBJ2-7
TGTGCCAGCAGCGAGGGCCATACTCCCTCCTACGAGCAGTACTTC,CASSEGHTPSYEQYF,NA,TRBV7-2,NA,TRBJ2-7
TGTGCCAGCTCCGGGACACGCGATACGCAGTATTTT,CASSGTRDTQYF,NA,TRBV18,few,TRBJ2-3
TGTGCCAGCAGCTCCCTCGGGCTAGCGGGTCCTGGGAGCTCCTACAATGAGCAGTTCTTC,CASSSLGLAGPGSSYNEQFF,TRBD2,TRBV9,NA,TRBJ2-1
TGTGCCACCAGCAGTGGACTAGCGGGAGTCTCAGATACGCAGTATTTT,CATSSGLAGVSDTQYF,TRBD2,TRBV15,NA,TRBJ2-3
TGTGCCAGCAGTGTTTTGGGACAGGATCGCACAGATACGCAGTATTTT,CASSVLGQDRTDTQYF,TRBD1,TRBV6-1,NA,TRBJ2-3
TGTGCCAGCAGTTATACCGGGGCTGGGGGGACTGAAGCTTTCTTT,CASSYTGAGGTEAFF,NA,TRBV28,NA,TRBJ1-1
TGTGCCAGCAGTGAAGAGGGACAGGGAAGCGGCTACACCTTC,CASSEEGQGSGYTF,TRBD1,TRBV2,NA,TRBJ1-2
TGTGCCAGCAGCTTAGGGAGTAGTATCAATGAGCAGTTCTTC,CASSLGSSINEQFF,NA,TRBV11-2,NA,TRBJ2-1
TGTGCCAGCAGTGAATACAGCCCAGATACGCAGTATTTT,CASSEYSPDTQYF,NA,TRBV6-1,NA,TRBJ2-3
TGTGCCAGCAGCGCGTCTATAGCGGCCTCCTACGAGCAGTACTTC,CASSASIAASYEQYF,NA,TRBV5-4,once,TRBJ2-7
TGTGCCACCATGAGGGAGAAGGGTTGGGGTGAGCAGTTCTTC,CATMREKGWGEQFF,NA,TRBV15,NA,TRBJ2-1
TGTGCCAGCAGCTTAGAACAGGGTCGTTATGGCTACACCTTC,CASSLEQGRYGYTF,NA,TRBV11-2,NA,TRBJ1-2
TGTGCCATCAGTGTTCTTACAGGTAGCTCCTACAATGAGCAGTTCTTC,CAISVLTGSSYNEQFF,NA,TRBV10-3,NA,TRBJ2-1
TGTGCCAGCAGCTTCAGCGGGGACACGCAGTATTTT,CASSFSGDTQYF,TRBD2,TRBV7-3,NA,TRBJ2-3
TGTGCCAGCAGTTACCGGACAGAGAACACTGAAGCTTTCTTT,CASSYRTENTEAFF,NA,TRBV6-5,few,TRBJ1-1
TGTGCCAGCAGCTTGAGTGAAAAACTGTTTTTT,CASSLSEKLFF,NA,TRBV7-9,NA,TRBJ1-4
TGTGCCAGCAGTCTCACTGCTATCCCCCTCTCTGGGGCCAACGTCCTGACTTTC,CASSLTAIPLSGANVLTF,NA,TRBV6-6,NA,TRBJ2-6
TGTGCCAGCAGTGACAGGGGATGGGATCAGCCCCAGCATTTT,CASSDRGWDQPQHF,TRBD1,TRBV27,NA,TRBJ1-5
TGTGCCGGAGGACAGGGAGGGACAGATACGCAGTATTTT,CAGGQGGTDTQYF,NA,TRBV7-2,NA,TRBJ2-3
TGTGCCAGCAGTCCGACAAGCAATCAGCCCCAGCATTTT,CASSPTSNQPQHF,NA,TRBV12-3/TRBV12-4,NA,TRBJ1-5
TGTGCCAGTAGACGGGACTACCAAAACTATGGCTACACCTTC,CASRRDYQNYGYTF,NA,TRBV19,few,TRBJ1-2
TGTGCCAGCAGTCCCCACAGGGAAAACTATGGCTACACCTTC,CASSPHRENYGYTF,NA,TRBV2,NA,TRBJ1-2
TGTGCCAGCGGCCGGTGGAGCCAGGGCACCTATGGCTACACCTTC,CASGRWSQGTYGYTF,NA,TRBV9,NA,TRBJ1-2
TGTGCCAGCAGTTCCCTAGCGGGGGCCTACGAGCAGTACTTC,CASSSLAGAYEQYF,TRBD2,TRBV6-5,NA,TRBJ2-7
TGTGCCAGCAGTCTGCGCGGGGGGGCAGGTTATGGCTACACCTTC,CASSLRGGAGYGYTF,NA,TRBV27,once,TRBJ1-2
TGTGCCAGTAGTATCGGCAGGGCCTACGAGCAGTACTTC,CASSIGRAYEQYF,NA,TRBV19,NA,TRBJ2-7
TGTGCCAGCAGCTTGGCCCAGCGGGAGGTGAACGAGCAGTACTTC,CASSLAQREVNEQYF,TRBD2,TRBV5-4,NA,TRBJ2-7
TGTGCCAGCAGCCCCCCACCCTCTAGCGGGGTCTGGGAGCAGTACTTC,CASSPPPSSGVWEQYF,TRBD2,TRBV3-1/TRBV3-2,NA,TRBJ2-7
TGTGCCTGGAGTGATCCCAGGGGTAGCGGGAGGGCCACCGGGGAGCTGTTTTTT,CAWSDPRGSGRATGELFF,TRBD2,TRBV30,NA,TRBJ2-2
TGTGCCAGCAGCGGGACTCGTGGAAACACCATATATTTT,CASSGTRGNTIYF,NA,TRBV6-5,once,TRBJ1-3
TGTGCCAGCAGTTACTCGCGGGCCCGCTATGGCTACACCTTC,CASSYSRARYGYTF,NA,TRBV6-5,NA,TRBJ1-2
TGTGCCAGCAGTTACCTTTGGGGAGGGAACTCCTACGAGCAGTACTTC,CASSYLWGGNSYEQYF,TRBD2,TRBV6-5,NA,TRBJ2-7
TGTGCCAGCAGCCGGGGACAATCGAACACTGAAGCTTTCTTT,CASSRGQSNTEAFF,NA,TRBV3-1/TRBV3-2,NA,TRBJ1-1
TGTGCCAGCAGCTCTGAGTATTCGGGGTACTTC,CASSSEYSGYF,NA,TRBV7-9,NA,TRBJ2-4
TGTGCCAGCAGCCTACAGGACTATAATAGGAACACCATATATTTT,CASSLQDYNRNTIYF,NA,TRBV11-2,NA,TRBJ1-3
TGTGCCAGCAGTTTATCCTGGGCTAGCGGATCCACAGATACGCAGTATTTT,CASSLSWASGSTDTQYF,TRBD2,TRBV28,NA,TRBJ2-3
TGTGCCACCAGCAGAGATAGGTTCCTAGCGGGAGGAGGGGTGGATTTT,CATSRDRFLAGGGVDF,TRBD2,TRBV15,once,TRBJ2-3
TGTGCCAGCAGCCCTCTAGCGGGACCCTACAATGAGCAGTTCTTC,CASSPLAGPYNEQFF,TRBD2,TRBV14,NA,TRBJ2-1
TGTGCCAGCAGAAAATCCCTAGGGGCTGGCTACACCTTC,CASRKSLGAGYTF,NA,TRBV6-5,NA,TRBJ1-2
TGTGCCAGCAAGGGGACTAGCGGGACAGATACGCAGTATTTT,CASKGTSGTDTQYF,TRBD2,TRBV27,NA,TRBJ2-3